This record concerns one TCR beta chain sequence. This record belongs to a study of long-term antiretroviral therapy in people with HIV. V lost 2 bases to trimming and J lost 3 bases, with 7 bases between them. The CDR3 sequence is 13 residues long. Germline V lookup: CDR1 KGHSH, CDR2 LQKENI. With survey level as its setting, the immunoSEQ assay was v3.0. Only in-frame clones appear in the TCRdb table, and some are missing; sequencing was by immunoSEQ multiplex PCR. The sample holds about 14,000 clones, approximately 73% seen once. This sequence was found in a middle-aged man with HIV. The starting material was unsorted PBMCs, obtained 3.1 years after starting antiretroviral therapy. The chain is built from TRBV18 and TRBJ1-1; D unresolved. CDR3 bases: TGTGCCAGCTCACCAGGAGTCGACACTGAAGCTTTCTTT. Translation: CASSPGVDTEAFF. The whole variable domain, remainder taken from reference TRBV18 and TRBJ1-1, is NAGVMQNPRHLVRRRGQEARLRCSPMKGHSHVYWYRQLPEEGLKFMVYLQKENIIDESGMPKERFSAEFPKEGPSILRIQQVVRGDSAAYFCASSPGVDTEAFFGQGTRLTVV.